This T cell receptor (beta chain) was identified in a study of T cells in Graves' hyperthyroidism and ophthalmopathy. Amplified TCR beta CDR3 regions came from RNA transcripts. TCR CDR3 underwent first-round RT-PCR with the HTBI primer set. TCRdb called the multiplex PCR reads again in MiXCR, with one record for every CDR3 protein. The table records about 350,000 distinct CDR3 sequences, approximately 14% of them present only once. In its sample, this clonotype was seen many times. Its antigen is currently unknown. The CDR3 runs to 15 residues. V was pared by 0 bases and J by 4 bases, with 12 bases between. Study observations and caveats: Expanded thyroid clonotypes (above 0.001) were mostly also found in blood.

The chain is built from TRBV12-3 or TRBV12-4 and TRBJ1-2, with a possible D match to TRBD1 (5 bases). This sequence originates from a woman aged 60-75 years with Graves' ophthalmopathy. The sequenced material came from blood. The DNA of the CDR3 is TGTGCCAGCAGTTTAGCGCTCCAGGGTATCTATGGCTACACCTTC. Translating gives CASSLALQGIYGYTF.